The following is a T cell receptor beta chain sequence with its context. CDR3 length: 14 amino acids. The V end lost 2 bases, the J end lost 4 bases, and 11 bases lay between the germline ends. Germline V gene sequence: CDR1 MNHEY, CDR2 SVGAGI. In the PCR, 60 Vbeta and 13 Jbeta primers were used. Sequencing was performed with immunoSEQ multiplex PCR; in TCRdb, only in-frame clones are kept and a portion is missing. This sample has 150,000 to 200,000 clones, with over 80% found just once. This entry belongs to a study of cytomegalovirus exposure and HLA in healthy donors. The V and J genes are TRBV6-5 and TRBJ1-1, with no clear D. The source of this sequence is a man aged 45-60 years in good health and CMV-seropositive. The sequenced sample was PBMCs. CDR3 amino acids: CASSYRTGSTEAFF. The CDR3 DNA reads TGTGCCAGCAGTTACCGTACGGGGAGCACTGAAGCTTTCTTT.